These 22 T cell receptor beta chains came from one sample sequenced in a study of T-cell memory formation after mild COVID-19 (dated by TCRdb to 2020 to 2023). The method was 5' RACE. TCRdb shows the sequencer as Illumina NovaSeq 6000. The public reads were reanalyzed by TCRdb: fastp trimming at Q25, MiXCR alignment, in-frame beta chains only. When rows share a CDR3 protein, they turn into one entry using the most common DNA and genes. The sample profile shows over 150,000 distinct CDR3 sequences; over 20% of them were found once. The ten largest clones capture 23% of the sample. The sequenced sample was PBMCs or a T cell subset sorted from them (not recorded which). The receptors come from an adult woman who had mild COVID-19 (a few samples of this study predate the infection). The sample titles of this study are shuffled in the database, so cell type and time point are left out; the donor was told from shared clones.

This clonotype came up many times. This chain links TRBV5-1 with TRBJ2-5, with 11 nucleotides matching TRBD1. V shed 4 bases, J shed 0 bases, and the junction held 8 bases outside the gene matches. Looked up from germline, CDR1 is SGHRS and CDR2 is YFSETQ. There are 17 residues in the CDR3. CDR3 region: CASSPGQGVRYQETQYF. DNA of the CDR3: TGCGCCAGCAGCCCGGGACAGGGGGTTCGATACCAAGAGACCCAGTACTTC.

This chain connects TRBV6-6 to TRBJ1-3, with D hard to call. There are 15 residues in the CDR3. The germline V and J ends were trimmed by 6 bases and 0 bases, with 12 bases remaining between them. Germline V gene data show CDR1 as MNHNY and CDR2 as SVGAGI (reference sequence). CDR3 residues: CASRPSMFSGNTIYF. In nucleotides, the CDR3 is TGTGCCAGCAGACCGAGTATGTTCTCTGGAAACACCATATATTTT.

This clonotype has a handful of counts. This chain links TRBV30 with TRBJ2-7; D ambiguous. The CDR3 covers 13 residues. The ends were cut back, 2 bases at V and 1 base at J, with 9 bases in the middle. The germline CDR1 and CDR2 sequences are GTSNPN and SVGIG (reference sequence). The CDR3: CAWSTQHSYEQYF. The CDR3 nucleotides read TGTGCCTGGAGTACCCAGCATTCCTACGAGCAGTACTTC.

The sample holds a few counts of this clonotype. V is TRBV7-9 and J is TRBJ2-7; TRBD1 aligns across 7 bases. The germline CDR1 and CDR2 sequences are SEHNR and FQNEAQ (reference sequence). Trimming at V came to 3 bases and at J to 5 bases, leaving 1 base not matched to a gene. The CDR3 is 12 residues long. The CDR3 DNA reads TGTGCCAGCAGCTTGAGGGGGCACGAGCAGTACTTC. Translated, it gives CASSLRGHEQYF.

This clonotype is medium-sized in the sample. CDR3 amino acids: CASSLVFWGTGANVLTF. As DNA, the CDR3 is TGTGCCAGCAGCTTGGTCTTTTGGGGAACTGGGGCCAACGTCCTGACTTTC. V usage is TRBV11-2 and J usage is TRBJ2-6; D unclear. In germline, CDR1 is SGHAT, CDR2 FQNNGV. The CDR3 contains 17 residues. V lost 3 bases and J 2 bases, leaving 14 bases between the germline ends.

This clonotype was recorded a few times. V usage is TRBV18 and J usage is TRBJ2-5; D uncertain. Trimming removed 3 bases at V and 2 bases at J, with 16 bases between. The CDR3 is 16 amino acids. Germline-derived CDR1 and CDR2 are KGHSH and LQKENI. DNA of the CDR3: TGTGCCAGCTCACCCTACCCCAGGAACCCTCAAGAGACCCAGTACTTC. It codes for CASSPYPRNPQETQYF.

By share, this clonotype counts as medium-sized. V usage is TRBV7-9 and J usage is TRBJ1-1; the D is unclear. This CDR3 has 12 residues. The germline V and J ends were trimmed by 3 bases and 4 bases, with 6 bases remaining between them. CDR1 and CDR2 from the germline V gene are SEHNR and FQNEAQ (reference sequence). For the CDR3, the DNA is TGTGCCAGCAGCTTTCCTGGCACTGAAGCTTTCTTT. Translating gives CASSFPGTEAFF.

The sample holds a few counts of this clonotype. The rearrangement joins TRBV6-1 to TRBJ2-7; D perhaps matches TRBD1 (5 bases). Germline CDR1 and CDR2: MNHNS and SASEGT. The CDR3 sequence is 15 residues long. Trimming cost V 4 bases and J 0 bases, with 13 bases left between them. The CDR3 DNA sequence: TGTGCCAGCAGTGGGGGCTCCGAAAGCTCCTACGAGCAGTACTTC. It is translated as CASSGGSESSYEQYF.

This clonotype was seen a handful of times. The chain combines TRBV11-2 with TRBJ2-7; the D is unclear. Germline assignment: CDR1 SGHAT and CDR2 FQNNGV. The CDR3 sequence is 16 residues long. V shed 0 bases and J shed 4 bases, with 16 bases lying between them. The DNA for the CDR3 is TGTGCCAGCAGCTTAGATGGTTTCGGGTTTTCTTACGAGCAGTACTTC. This gives the protein CASSLDGFGFSYEQYF.

The V gene is TRBV12-3 or TRBV12-4, the J gene TRBJ1-5; a possible D gene is TRBD1 (6 bases). V was trimmed by 5 bases and J by 0 bases, leaving 11 bases between them. This CDR3 spans 15 amino acids. The CDR3 sequence: CASSITGYSNQPQHF. The DNA for the CDR3 is TGTGCCAGCAGTATCACAGGGTATAGCAATCAGCCCCAGCATTTT.

In its sample, this clonotype ranks as medium-sized. V gene TRBV28 combines with J gene TRBJ1-1, with TRBD1 as a possible D gene (6 bases). Germline CDR1 MDHEN, CDR2 SYDVKM. This CDR3 comprises 15 residues. The V and J ends lost 3 bases and 6 bases respectively, with 17 bases between them. The CDR3 loop is CASSLRQGIVAEAFF. The DNA of the CDR3 is TGTGCCAGCAGTTTGAGGCAGGGGATCGTAGCTGAAGCTTTCTTT.

This sequence joins TRBV4-1 and TRBJ2-1; 8 bases are shared with TRBD2. The CDR3 has 16 residues. Germline V lookup: CDR1 MGHRA, CDR2 YSYEKL. The J segment lost 3 bases and the V segment lost 4 bases, leaving 8 bases of the junction unmatched. CDR3 residues: CASSPYAGGLYNEQFF. The DNA of the CDR3 is TGCGCCAGCAGCCCGTACGCGGGGGGCCTCTACAATGAGCAGTTCTTC.

This chain joins TRBV5-1 and TRBJ2-7; D is uncertain. The CDR3 has 14 amino acids. V shed 0 bases and J shed 3 bases, with 10 bases lying between them. Germline V gene data show CDR1 as SGHRS and CDR2 as YFSETQ. Here the CDR3 reads CASSLEAADYEQYF. CDR3 bases: TGCGCCAGCAGCTTGGAGGCGGCAGACTACGAGCAGTACTTC. Full variable domain (rest looked up from reference TRBV5-1 and TRBJ2-7): KAGVTQTPRYLIKTRGQQVTLSCSPISGHRSVSWYQQTPGQGLQFLFEYFSETQRNKGNFPGRFSGRQFSNSRSEMNVSTLELGDSALYLCASSLEAADYEQYFGPGTRLTVT.

This clonotype has only a few counts. This sequence joins TRBV4-2 and TRBJ2-3; D unclear. The V end was cut by 2 bases, the J end by 4 bases, with 7 bases between. Per the germline V gene, CDR1 is LGHNA and CDR2 is YNFKEQ. This CDR3 has 13 residues. The CDR3 nucleotides read TGTGCCAGCAGCCAATATCTCCCAGATACGCAGTATTTT. It yields the protein CASSQYLPDTQYF.

Only one count was recorded for this clonotype. This chain uses TRBV7-9 with TRBJ2-1, with TRBD2 matching 8 bases. Germline V CDR1 and CDR2: SEHNR, FQNEAQ (reference sequence). This CDR3 is built from 16 residues. Germline trimming cut 3 bases from V and 4 bases from J; bases unmatched to any gene: 8. In DNA form, the CDR3 reads TGTGCCAGCAGCTTCGGGCGGGGACTAGATTACAATGAGCAGTTCTTC. Protein product: CASSFGRGLDYNEQFF.

The chain carries TRBV4-1 and TRBJ2-1; D is perhaps TRBD2 (5 bases). Trimming stripped 5 bases from V and 2 bases from J, with 16 bases between. CDR1 is MGHRA and CDR2 is YSYEKL in the germline V gene. This CDR3 region has 16 residues. In DNA form, the CDR3 reads TGCGCCAGCAGCTTCCGGTCGACTACAACCTACAATGAGCAGTTCTTC. It codes for CASSFRSTTTYNEQFF.

The V gene is TRBV20-1, the J gene TRBJ2-7; D may match TRBD1 or TRBD2 (6 bases each). From germline, CDR1 is DFQATT and CDR2 SNEGSKA (reference sequence). The CDR3 totals 15 residues. Trimming left V 3 bases short and J 2 bases short, with 17 bases between. The CDR3 loop reads CSARGLRDTPYEQYF. CDR3 nucleotide sequence: TGCAGTGCTAGGGGACTCCGGGACACCCCCTACGAGCAGTACTTC.

The chain is built from TRBV27 and TRBJ2-2; 7 nucleotides agree with TRBD2. CDR3 length: 15 residues. Trimming removed 3 bases from V and 1 base from J; junction bases left unmatched: 2. Germline CDR1 reads MNHEY; CDR2 reads SMNVEV (reference sequence). The CDR3 spells CASSFSGLNTGELFF. CDR3 nucleotide sequence: TGTGCCAGCAGTTTTAGCGGGCTGAACACCGGGGAGCTGTTTTTT.

The chain carries TRBV20-1 and TRBJ2-4; D is unresolved. CDR1 and CDR2 from the germline V gene are DFQATT and SNEGSKA (reference sequence). Trimming cost V 6 bases and J 0 bases, with 12 bases left between them. The CDR3 sequence is 14 residues long. The CDR3 nucleotides are TGCAGTGCCAACCCTGGGCTAGCCAAAAACATTCAGTACTTC. Residues: CSANPGLAKNIQYF.

The rearrangement links TRBV3-1 to TRBJ2-1; D is uncertain. The ends were cut back, 3 bases at V and 5 bases at J, with 17 bases in the middle. Germline CDR1 and CDR2: LGHDT and YNNKEL (reference sequence). The CDR3 has 16 residues. The CDR3 loop is CASSQPTIPPNNEQFF. The CDR3 nucleotides read TGTGCCAGCAGCCAGCCAACGATTCCTCCCAACAATGAGCAGTTCTTC.

The chain has TRBV4-3 and TRBJ2-1, with 9 bases fitting TRBD1. The CDR3 runs 17 residues. The germline gives CDR1 LGHNA, CDR2 YSLEER. With V trimmed by 0 bases and J by 4 bases, 7 bases remained unmatched. Here the CDR3 DNA reads TGCGCCAGCAGCCAAGATTCGGGACAGGGCTTTTACAATGAGCAGTTCTTC. Translation gives CASSQDSGQGFYNEQFF.

This clonotype has only a few counts. The V gene is TRBV13, the J gene TRBJ2-3; D is possibly TRBD1 or TRBD2 (5 bases each). Looked up from germline, CDR1 is PRHDT and CDR2 is FYEKMQ (reference sequence). Trimming took 4 bases from V and 4 from J, leaving 15 bases between them. The CDR3 length is 15 residues. CDR3 in DNA: TGTGCCAGCAGCTCCCGCGACGTGGGACCAGATACGCAGTATTTT. It yields the protein CASSSRDVGPDTQYF.